This entry is about one T cell receptor (beta chain). No antigen is known for it. Sequencing used immunoSEQ multiplex PCR; TCRdb keeps in-frame clones, though not all of them. The sample consists of about 82,000 clones, roughly 85% of them appearing once. The CDR3 covers 15 residues. J was trimmed by 2 bases and V by 3 bases; bases with no gene match: 4. CDR1 and CDR2 from the germline V gene are KGHSH and LQKENI. This entry comes from a study of OX40 agonist ivuxolimab in advanced cancers. About the study: Prior therapy, whether anti-PD-1, anti-PD-L1 or anti-CTLA-4, was allowed, and 40% had some. Study-wide results and caveats: In general, CD8+ T cells held more expanded clones than CD4+ did, on average. Doses of 0.1 to 3.0 mg/kg were accompanied by clonal expansion of CD4+ and CD8+ blood T cells by week 6. Patients who responded partially at 0.1-3.0 mg/kg showed clonal expansion ranking among the lowest.

The source material was CD4+ or CD8+ T cells sorted from blood, sampled in a trial of the OX40 agonist ivuxolimab. The sequence was collected from an adult with an advanced solid tumor such as melanoma, head and neck, liver or kidney cancer. V is TRBV18 and J is TRBJ1-2; 9 positions agree with TRBD1. In nucleotides, the CDR3 is TGTGCCAGCTCACCCGCGACAGGGGGAAACTATGGCTACACCTTC. The encoded protein is CASSPATGGNYGYTF.